The TCR beta chain under discussion was sequenced for a study of spatial heterogeneity in lung cancer. As for the study in general: Untreated early-stage non-small cell lung cancer patients, approximately 79 in total, were the donors. Mean representation of each unique TCR and UMI combination in the raw reads exceeded 8.5 occurrences. Findings and caveats of the study: Ubiquitous expanded tumor TCRs were seen in blood more at resection than at follow-up.

Each TCR cDNA molecule bore a unique molecular identifier. TCRdb reprocessed the 5' RACE reads via MiXCR and lists one record per CDR3 protein. The sample contains tens of thousands of distinct CDR3 sequences, roughly 5.4% of which appear only once. The time point is: blood at routine non-recurrence follow-up after resection. This clonotype was observed a handful of times. Its antigen remains unknown. At one end, the junction sequence differs from germline, possibly due to a read error. Germline V gives CDR1 SGHDT, CDR2 YYEEEE. CDR3 length: 13 amino acids. The clonotype comes from a female donor with early-stage non-small cell lung cancer. The sequencing used PBMCs, collected at follow-up. V gene TRBV5-6 combines with J gene TRBJ1-2; 7 bases fit TRBD1. Here the CDR3 DNA reads TGTGTCAGCAGCTTGGTAGACAGGGATGGCTACACCTTC. Translated, it gives CVSSLVDRDGYTF.